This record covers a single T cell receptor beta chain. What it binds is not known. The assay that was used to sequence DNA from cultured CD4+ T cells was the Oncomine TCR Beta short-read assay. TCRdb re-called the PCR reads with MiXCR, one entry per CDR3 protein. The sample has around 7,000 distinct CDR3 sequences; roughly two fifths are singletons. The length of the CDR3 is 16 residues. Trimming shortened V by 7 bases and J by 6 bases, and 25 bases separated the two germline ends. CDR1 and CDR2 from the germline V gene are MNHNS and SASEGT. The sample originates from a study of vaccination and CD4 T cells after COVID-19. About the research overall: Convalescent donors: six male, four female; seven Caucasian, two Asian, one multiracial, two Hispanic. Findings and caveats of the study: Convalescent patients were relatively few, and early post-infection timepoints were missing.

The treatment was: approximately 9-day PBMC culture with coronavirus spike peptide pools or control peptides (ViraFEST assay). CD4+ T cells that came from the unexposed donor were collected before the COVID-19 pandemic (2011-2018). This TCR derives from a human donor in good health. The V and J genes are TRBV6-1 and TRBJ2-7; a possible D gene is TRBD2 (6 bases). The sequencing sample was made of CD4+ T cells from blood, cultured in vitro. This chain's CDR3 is CASTQGLGGRGSEQYF. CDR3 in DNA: TGTGCCAGCACCCAGGGCCTCGGGGGTAGAGGGAGCGAGCAGTACTTC.